The 24 T cell receptor beta chains below all came from one sample that was sequenced in a study of T cells in tumors after PD-1 blockade. TCRdb's table, derived via immunoSEQ multiplex PCR, lists solely in-frame clones and lacks some. The sample holds about 3,800 clones; around two thirds are singletons and the top ten take 60% to 80%. The specimen comprised tumor tissue, sampled after anti-PD-1 treatment. The receptors were gathered from a human donor with cutaneous squamous cell carcinoma.

CDR3 amino acids: CASSDRRRGGGYGYTF. For the CDR3, the DNA is TGTGCCAGCAGTGACCGCCGGCGGGGCGGAGGGTATGGCTACACCTTC. This chain connects TRBV6-1 to TRBJ1-2, with a weak D call TRBD1 (5 bases). The CDR3 totals 16 residues. Trimming took 3 bases from V and 5 from J, leaving 19 bases between them. Germline loops: CDR1 MNHNS, CDR2 SASEGT.

The chain is built from TRBV6-1 and TRBJ1-5, with TRBD1 matching 7 bases. Germline V lookup: CDR1 MNHNS, CDR2 SASEGT. The trim removed 1 base at V and 7 bases at J, leaving 7 bases unmatched. This CDR3 spans 15 amino acids. CDR3 amino acids: CASSEGRGQRQPQHF. The CDR3 DNA sequence: TGTGCCAGCAGTGAAGGGAGGGGGCAGAGGCAGCCCCAGCATTTT.

CDR3 residues: CASRHREGGELFF. CDR3 coding DNA: TGTGCCAGCAGGCACAGGGAGGGCGGGGAGCTGTTTTTT. The gene calls are TRBV6-5 and TRBJ2-2, with D tentatively TRBD2 (7 bases). Trimming stripped 6 bases from V and 7 bases from J, with 12 bases between. The CDR3 sequence is 13 residues long. The germline CDR1 and CDR2 sequences are MNHEY and SVGAGI.

Sample share makes this clone medium-sized (0.01 to 0.1%). The chain links TRBV13 to TRBJ1-2, with D maybe TRBD1 (5 bases). Trimming removed 1 base from V and 4 bases from J, with 13 bases in between. CDR3 size: 15 residues. Germline CDR1 is PRHDT and CDR2 is FYEKMQ (reference sequence). This CDR3 is CASSLAVGPGYGYTF. The CDR3 DNA follows: TGTGCCAGCAGCTTAGCAGTGGGGCCGGGCTATGGCTACACCTTC.

The J gene is TRBJ2-3, the V gene TRBV28, with 8 bases identical to TRBD2. CDR3 length: 18 residues. Germline-derived CDR1 and CDR2 are MDHEN and SYDVKM. Trimming at V came to 5 bases and at J to 3 bases, leaving 16 bases not matched to a gene. Here the CDR3 DNA reads TGTGCCAGCAGTCTCGATCGGGAGGGCAGTGGATTTACAGATACGCAGTATTTT. This gives the protein CASSLDREGSGFTDTQYF.

This chain links TRBV3-1 (or the pseudogene TRBV3-2) with TRBJ2-4; TRBD2 agrees at 8 bases. This CDR3 is 15 amino acids long. Germline V gene data show CDR1 as LGHDT and CDR2 as YNNKEL (reference sequence). J lost 2 bases, V lost 1 base, and 1 base had no gene match. CDR3 coding DNA: TGTGCCAGCAGCCAAGCGGGGGGGCCCAAAAACATTCAGTACTTC. This codes for CASSQAGGPKNIQYF.

The genes are TRBV12-3 or TRBV12-4 and TRBJ2-7; D remains ambiguous. The CDR3 sequence is 11 residues long. Between the trimmed V and J ends, which lost 4 bases and 4 bases, there was a span of 5 bases. CDR3 bases: TGTGCCAGCAGTTGGGCTTACGAGCAGTACTTC. Translating gives CASSWAYEQYF.

The J gene is TRBJ2-1, the V gene TRBV10-3; 14 nucleotides match TRBD2. The germline CDR1 and CDR2 sequences are ENHRY and SYGVKD. Germline trimming cut 8 bases from V and 0 bases from J; bases unmatched to any gene: 6. There are 17 residues in the CDR3. This CDR3 is CAIGTSGGGSSYNEQFF. CDR3 DNA: TGTGCCATCGGGACTAGCGGGGGCGGGAGCTCCTACAATGAGCAGTTCTTC.

This rearrangement joins TRBV3-1 (or the pseudogene TRBV3-2) to TRBJ1-1; tentatively, D is TRBD1 (5 bases). The CDR3 covers 14 residues. Germline V gene sequence: CDR1 LGHDT, CDR2 YNNKEL (reference sequence). V gave up 7 bases and J gave up 3 bases, with 15 bases separating them. The CDR3 DNA sequence: TGTGCCAGCACCACCGGGGGGGTGTACACTGAAGCTTTCTTT. It encodes CASTTGGVYTEAFF.

This clone was picked up a small number of times. The chain joins TRBV11-1 to TRBJ2-2; the match to TRBD2 covers 7 bases. The CDR3 has 14 amino acids. Germline V gene lookup returns CDR1 SGHAT and CDR2 FQDESV (reference sequence). The J segment lost 2 bases and the V segment lost 11 bases, leaving 8 bases of the junction unmatched. CDR3 coding DNA: TGTGCCGGTGGAGGCGGGGGAAACACCGGGGAGCTGTTTTTT. The encoded protein is CAGGGGGNTGELFF.

V is TRBV28 and J is TRBJ1-4, with a weak D call TRBD1 (5 bases). The V gene's germline CDR1 is MDHEN and CDR2 SYDVKM. The CDR3 has 17 amino acids. V shed 1 base and J shed 5 bases, with 17 bases lying between them. The CDR3 loop is CASSLLPGAVGNEKLFF. CDR3 coding DNA: TGTGCCAGCAGTTTATTGCCTGGGGCTGTGGGGAATGAAAAACTGTTTTTT.

V and J are TRBV7-9 and TRBJ1-1; tentative D call: TRBD1 (5 bases). Trimming stripped 5 bases from V and 1 base from J, with 14 bases between. Germline values: CDR1 SEHNR, CDR2 FQNEAQ (reference sequence). The CDR3 sequence is 15 residues long. The DNA of the CDR3 is TGTGCCAGCAGCGGGGGGACGGGGGGGAACACTGAAGCTTTCTTT. It yields the protein CASSGGTGGNTEAFF.

CDR3 protein: CASSFTVGTLSTDTQYF. The CDR3 nucleotides read TGCGCCAGCAGCTTCACGGTAGGGACACTGAGCACAGATACGCAGTATTTT. The V gene is TRBV5-1, the J gene TRBJ2-3; D may be TRBD1 (6 bases). Germline V gene lookup returns CDR1 SGHRS and CDR2 YFSETQ. The V end was cut by 2 bases, the J end by 0 bases, with 16 bases between. The CDR3 extends over 17 amino acids.

V usage is TRBV4-1 and J usage is TRBJ1-4, with 9 bases fitting TRBD1. This CDR3 is 16 amino acids long. J gave up 5 bases and V 4 bases, and 8 bases lay outside the gene matches. Germline V CDR1 and CDR2: MGHRA, YSYEKL. The CDR3 DNA reads as TGCGCCAGCAGCCCCGCGACAGGACAGGGGAATGAAAAACTGTTTTTT. Translated, it gives CASSPATGQGNEKLFF.

The chain couples TRBV6-6 to TRBJ1-2; 7 bases are a match to TRBD1. The germline V gene has CDR1 MNHNY and CDR2 SVGAGI (reference sequence). This CDR3 has 14 amino acids. Trimming took 6 bases from V and 4 from J; bases not matched to a gene: 8. CDR3 nucleotide sequence: TGTGCCAGCAGCCGTGGGACAGCCTCCTATGGCTACACCTTC. As protein: CASSRGTASYGYTF.

The J gene is TRBJ1-4, the V gene TRBV18; tentatively, D is TRBD1 (5 bases). The V gene lost 4 bases and the J gene lost 8 bases, with 26 bases spanning the gap. Germline CDR1 is KGHSH and CDR2 is LQKENI. The CDR3 is made up of 18 amino acids. The CDR3 sequence is CASSHTTETGRGGEKLFF. For the CDR3, the DNA is TGTGCCAGCTCACATACCACCGAAACAGGACGCGGAGGCGAAAAACTGTTTTTT.

In this sample, this clone turned up once. The genes are TRBV10-3 and TRBJ1-5; no firm D call. CDR3 length: 17 residues. V was pared by 7 bases and J by 0 bases, with 19 bases between. Germline V gene data show CDR1 as ENHRY and CDR2 as SYGVKD. CDR3 protein: CAIKDGSGQGSNQPQHF. In nucleotides, the CDR3 is TGTGCCATCAAGGATGGGAGTGGGCAAGGTAGCAATCAGCCCCAGCATTTT.

The chain links TRBV27 to TRBJ1-2, with a weak D call TRBD1 (6 bases). Germline V lookup: CDR1 MNHEY, CDR2 SMNVEV (reference sequence). The CDR3 loop spans 13 amino acids. V lost 6 bases and J lost 7, with 15 bases in between. The DNA of the CDR3 is TGTGCCAGCAGCCGTGGCAGGGGATTTGGCTACACCTTC. The encoded protein is CASSRGRGFGYTF.

This sequence joins TRBV2 and TRBJ2-5; possibly TRBD1 for D (8 bases). Germline loops: CDR1 SNHLY, CDR2 FYNNEI. V was cut by 6 bases and J by 5 bases, with 13 bases left in between. The CDR3 runs to 13 residues. CDR3 nucleotide sequence: TGTGCCAGCAGAGGACAGGGAGGGGAGACCCAGTACTTC. Its protein product is CASRGQGGETQYF.

As regards this clone: A junction boundary mismatches the germline segment, possibly from a read error. The rearrangement joins TRBV6-5 to TRBJ1-2; TRBD1 aligns across 9 bases. Germline values: CDR1 MNHEY, CDR2 SVGAGI. The CDR3 has 14 amino acids. In DNA form, the CDR3 reads TGTGCCGGCAGTTACTCGGACAGGGGATTTGGCTACACCTTC. Amino acids: CAGSYSDRGFGYTF.

This clone appeared once. The chain employs TRBV27 and TRBJ2-7, with 8 bases lining up with TRBD2. The V segment lost 3 bases and the J segment 6 bases; nucleotides outside the gene matches: 4. Germline values: CDR1 MNHEY, CDR2 SMNVEV (reference sequence). CDR3 size: 13 residues. In DNA form, the CDR3 reads TGTGCCAGCAGTTTTGCTAGCGGGTCCGAGCAGTACTTC. This gives the protein CASSFASGSEQYF.

This clone was detected only a few times. CDR3 region: CASRDRGGNQPQHF. The CDR3 DNA reads TGTGCCAGCAGAGACAGGGGGGGGAATCAGCCCCAGCATTTT. V gene TRBV6-5 combines with J gene TRBJ1-5, with 9 bases identical to TRBD1. The junction had 4 bases not matched to a gene; V was cut back by 6 bases and J by 4 bases. CDR1 MNHEY and CDR2 SVGAGI come from the germline V gene. CDR3 length: 14 residues.

In its sample, this clone is medium-sized (0.01 to 0.1%). The sample carries other DNA sequences with the same CDR3. V usage is TRBV5-6 and J usage is TRBJ2-5, with 8 nucleotides matching TRBD2. The CDR3 has 14 amino acids. Germline V gene data show CDR1 as SGHDT and CDR2 as YYEEEE. V shed 5 bases and J 5 bases; nucleotides not matched to a gene: 8. The CDR3 here is CASSSRGGGETQYF. For the CDR3, the DNA is TGTGCCAGCAGTTCTCGGGGGGGCGGCGAGACCCAGTACTTC.

This clone was found a few times. The chain combines TRBV29-1 with TRBJ1-2, with D hard to call. The CDR3 is made up of 13 amino acids. CDR1 and CDR2 (germline): SQVTM, ANQGSEA. Trimming stripped 2 bases from V and 0 bases from J, with 7 bases between. The CDR3 sequence is CSVEPLANYGYTF. CDR3 coding DNA: TGCAGCGTTGAACCTCTTGCTAACTATGGCTACACCTTC.